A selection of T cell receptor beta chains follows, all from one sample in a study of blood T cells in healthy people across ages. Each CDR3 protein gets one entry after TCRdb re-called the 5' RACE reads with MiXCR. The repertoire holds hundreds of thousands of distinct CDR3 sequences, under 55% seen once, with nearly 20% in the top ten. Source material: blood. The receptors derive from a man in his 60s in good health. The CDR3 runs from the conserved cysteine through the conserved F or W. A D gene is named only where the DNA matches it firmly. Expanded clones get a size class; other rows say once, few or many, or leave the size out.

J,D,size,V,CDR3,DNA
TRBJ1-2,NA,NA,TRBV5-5,CASSFADDYGYTF,TGTGCCAGCAGCTTCGCGGACGACTATGGCTACACCTTC
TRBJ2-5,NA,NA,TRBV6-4,CASSDGVYRQYF,TGTGCCAGCAGTGACGGGGTTTATCGGCAGTACTTC
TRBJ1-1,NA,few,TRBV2,CASSEASALVAFF,TGTGCCAGCAGTGAAGCGTCGGCGTTAGTAGCTTTCTTT
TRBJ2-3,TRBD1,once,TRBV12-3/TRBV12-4,CASSPIPGTVVVDTQYF,TGTGCCAGCAGCCCTATCCCCGGGACAGTGGTCGTCGATACGCAGTATTTT
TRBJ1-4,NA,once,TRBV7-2,CASSLVVGNEKLFF,TGTGCCAGCAGCTTAGTAGTTGGCAATGAAAAACTGTTTTTT
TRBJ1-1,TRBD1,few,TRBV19,CASSHTRTGFALPEAFF,TGTGCCAGTAGTCATACTCGGACAGGTTTCGCTCTTCCTGAAGCTTTCTTT
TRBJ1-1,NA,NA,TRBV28,CASSFVGNTEAFF,TGTGCCAGCAGTTTTGTGGGGAACACTGAAGCTTTCTTT
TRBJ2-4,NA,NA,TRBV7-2,CASSLEGVMNIQYF,TGTGCCAGCAGCTTAGAAGGGGTAATGAACATTCAGTACTTC
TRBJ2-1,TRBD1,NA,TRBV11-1,CASSSTGVRHEQFF,TGTGCCAGCAGCTCCACAGGGGTACGGCATGAGCAGTTCTTC
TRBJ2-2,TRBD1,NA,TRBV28,CASRHGGQINTGELFF,TGTGCCAGCAGACATGGGGGACAGATTAACACCGGGGAGCTGTTTTTT
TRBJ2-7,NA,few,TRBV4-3,CASSQIVDSSYEQYF,TGCGCCAGCAGCCAAATAGTGGACAGCTCCTACGAGCAGTACTTC
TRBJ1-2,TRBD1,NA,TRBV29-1,CSSSSGTDPNYGYTF,TGCAGCTCGTCCTCCGGGACAGATCCTAACTATGGCTACACCTTC
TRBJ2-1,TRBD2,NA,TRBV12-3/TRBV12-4,CASSFGTKGFF,TGTGCCAGCAGTTTCGGGACTAAAGGGTTCTTC
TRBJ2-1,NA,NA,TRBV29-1,CSVLLATYEQFF,TGCAGCGTTCTACTAGCCACCTACGAGCAGTTCTTC
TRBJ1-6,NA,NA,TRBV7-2,CASSYTGIASSNSPLHF,TGTGCCAGCAGCTACACCGGGATAGCAAGTTCCAATTCACCCCTCCACTTT
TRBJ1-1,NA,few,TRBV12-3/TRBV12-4,CASSTGTSEAFF,TGTGCCAGCAGTACTGGGACTTCTGAAGCTTTCTTT
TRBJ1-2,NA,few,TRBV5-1,CASSPDGQPFSGYTF,TGCGCCAGCAGCCCGGATGGACAGCCCTTCTCCGGCTACACCTTC
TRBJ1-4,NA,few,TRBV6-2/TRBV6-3,CASSYSAPRGEKLFF,TGTGCCAGCAGTTACTCTGCCCCGAGGGGAGAAAAACTGTTTTTT
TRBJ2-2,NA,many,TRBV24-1,CATSPGSGRELFF,TGTGCCACCAGTCCCGGGAGCGGCCGGGAGCTGTTTTTT
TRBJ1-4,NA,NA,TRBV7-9,CASSLPATNEKLFF,TGTGCCAGCAGCTTACCCGCAACTAATGAAAAACTGTTTTTT
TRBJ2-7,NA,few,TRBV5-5,CASSAHSGGGYEQYF,TGTGCCAGCAGCGCACACTCCGGGGGCGGCTACGAGCAGTACTTC
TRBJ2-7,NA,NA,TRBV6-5,CASRRGGTGEYEQYF,TGTGCCAGTCGACGGGGGGGCACAGGGGAGTACGAGCAGTACTTC
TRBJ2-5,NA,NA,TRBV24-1,CATSDLRAGQETQYF,TGTGCCACCAGTGATTTGAGGGCAGGGCAAGAGACCCAGTACTTC
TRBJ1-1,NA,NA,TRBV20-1,CSAWTVGLRTEAFF,TGCAGTGCTTGGACAGTAGGGTTAAGGACTGAAGCTTTCTTT
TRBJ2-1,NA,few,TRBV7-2,CASSLSLYNEQFF,TGTGCCAGCAGCTTATCCCTTTACAATGAGCAGTTCTTC
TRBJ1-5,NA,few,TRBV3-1,CASSQSRHPNQPQHF,TGTGCCAGCAGCCAATCCCGCCACCCCAATCAGCCCCAGCATTTT
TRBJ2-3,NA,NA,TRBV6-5,CASSSTGWSSTDTQYF,TGTGCCAGCAGTTCCACAGGGTGGTCTAGCACAGATACGCAGTATTTT
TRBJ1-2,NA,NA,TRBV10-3,CAISKVGYGYTF,TGTGCCATCTCAAAGGTGGGCTATGGCTACACCTTC
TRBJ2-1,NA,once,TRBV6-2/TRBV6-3,CASRESDNEQFF,TGTGCCAGCAGGGAGAGCGACAATGAGCAGTTCTTC
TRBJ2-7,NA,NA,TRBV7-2,CTSSLGIRYEQYF,TGTACCAGCAGCTTAGGGATAAGGTACGAGCAGTACTTC
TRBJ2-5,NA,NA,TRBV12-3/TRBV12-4,CASSPAAKETQYF,TGTGCCAGCAGCCCCGCTGCCAAAGAGACCCAGTACTTC
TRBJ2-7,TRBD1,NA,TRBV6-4,CASTTHRGINEQYF,TGTGCCAGCACCACCCACAGGGGTATCAACGAGCAGTACTTC
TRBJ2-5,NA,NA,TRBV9,CASSARTGTPTPETQYF,TGTGCCAGCAGCGCCCGAACCGGGACTCCCACCCCAGAGACCCAGTACTTC
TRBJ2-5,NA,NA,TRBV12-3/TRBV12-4,CASSLQGPSMETQYF,TGTGCCAGCAGTTTGCAGGGCCCAAGTATGGAGACCCAGTACTTC
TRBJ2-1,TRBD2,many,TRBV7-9,CASSSLAGGTNEQFF,TGTGCCAGCAGCTCCCTAGCGGGGGGAACCAATGAGCAGTTCTTC
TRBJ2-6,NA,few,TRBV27,CASSSMRGVGSGANVLTF,TGTGCCAGCAGTTCCATGCGAGGGGTCGGCTCTGGGGCCAACGTCCTGACTTTC
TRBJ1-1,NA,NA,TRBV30,CAWSPNSNTEAFF,TGTGCCTGGAGTCCCAATTCGAACACTGAAGCTTTCTTT
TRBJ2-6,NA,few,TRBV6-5,CASSYRDTHRSGANVLTF,TGTGCCAGCAGTTACAGGGACACTCATCGCTCTGGGGCCAACGTCCTGACTTTC
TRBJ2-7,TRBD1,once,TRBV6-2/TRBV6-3,CASGPPGQVLSYEQYF,TGTGCCAGCGGACCTCCGGGACAGGTACTTTCCTACGAGCAGTACTTC
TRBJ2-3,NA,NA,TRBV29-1,CSVDRGGTDTQYF,TGCAGCGTTGACAGGGGTGGCACAGATACGCAGTATTTT
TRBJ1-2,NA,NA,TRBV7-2,CASSLKPEFGYTF,TGTGCCAGCAGCTTAAAGCCAGAGTTTGGCTACACCTTC
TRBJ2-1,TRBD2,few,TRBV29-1,CSVLAGGKSSYNEQFF,TGCAGCGTATTAGCGGGGGGAAAGAGCTCCTACAATGAGCAGTTCTTC
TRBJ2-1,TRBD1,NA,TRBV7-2,CASSFGRGNNEQFF,TGTGCCAGCAGCTTCGGCAGGGGGAACAATGAGCAGTTCTTC
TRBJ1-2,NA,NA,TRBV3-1,CASSQIDRDYGYTF,TGTGCCAGCAGCCAGATCGACCGAGACTATGGCTACACCTTC
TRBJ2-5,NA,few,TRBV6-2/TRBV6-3,CASRKDSEETQYF,TGTGCCAGCAGGAAGGACAGTGAGGAGACCCAGTACTTC
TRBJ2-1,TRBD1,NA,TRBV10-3,CAISRGLENNEQFF,TGTGCCATCAGCAGGGGGCTAGAAAACAATGAGCAGTTCTTC
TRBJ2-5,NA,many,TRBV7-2,CASSLGGAKETQYF,TGTGCCAGCAGCTTAGGGGGGGCCAAAGAGACCCAGTACTTC
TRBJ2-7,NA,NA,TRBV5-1,CASREGTGPYEQYF,TGCGCCAGCAGGGAAGGAACCGGACCCTACGAGCAGTACTTC
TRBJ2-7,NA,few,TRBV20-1,CSARPQVTYEQYF,TGCAGTGCTAGGCCTCAGGTCACCTACGAGCAGTACTTC
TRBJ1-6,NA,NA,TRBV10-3,CAISESLRPTNGPLHF,TGTGCCATCAGTGAGTCGCTGCGGCCCACCAACGGACCCCTCCACTTT
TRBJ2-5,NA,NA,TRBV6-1,CASTRLAPNQETQYF,TGTGCCAGCACCCGATTAGCGCCGAACCAAGAGACCCAGTACTTC
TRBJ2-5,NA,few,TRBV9,CASSSQNGGVETQYF,TGTGCCAGCAGCTCGCAGAATGGCGGGGTTGAGACCCAGTACTTC
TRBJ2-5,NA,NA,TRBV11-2,CASSSRLALQETQYF,TGTGCCAGCAGCTCCCGATTAGCCCTCCAAGAGACCCAGTACTTC
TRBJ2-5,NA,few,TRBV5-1,CASSLGPGGTKETQYF,TGCGCCAGCAGCTTGGGTCCCGGGGGAACTAAAGAGACCCAGTACTTC
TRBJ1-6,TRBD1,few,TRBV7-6,CASSGSTGSVSPLHF,TGTGCCAGCAGCGGGTCGACAGGGAGTGTATCACCCCTCCACTTT
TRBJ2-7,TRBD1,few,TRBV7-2,CASSLSTGTAYEQYF,TGTGCCAGCAGCCTATCGACAGGGACGGCGTACGAGCAGTACTTC
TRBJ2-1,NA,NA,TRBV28,CASSLLRVKEQFF,TGTGCCAGCAGTTTATTGAGGGTGAAGGAGCAGTTCTTC
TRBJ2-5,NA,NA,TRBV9,CASSPSWAQETQYF,TGTGCCAGCAGCCCTTCATGGGCCCAAGAGACCCAGTACTTC
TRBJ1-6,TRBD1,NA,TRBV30,CAWQGAGSPLHF,TGTGCCTGGCAGGGGGCGGGTTCACCCCTCCACTTT